By frequency in the sample, the clone carrying this TCR beta chain is medium-sized. Authors' methods: Amplification from reference gene primers served as the basis for estimated nucleated cell counts. Sequencing used immunoSEQ multiplex PCR; TCRdb keeps in-frame clones, though not all of them. That table is the source of V, J and clone size, and D and trimming were worked out from the DNA. The table has about 66,000 clones, about nine tenths seen once; the top ten hold approximately 7.9%. This sample was included in a study of blood T cell repertoires in COVID-19. Study summary: Samples came from the United States, Italy and Spain, spanning acute and convalescent COVID-19. PBMCs, B-cell-depleted T cells, or T cells provided the cDNA or gDNA that made up the material.

The V and J ends lost 8 bases and 4 bases, in that order; junction bases with no gene match: 8. This CDR3 contains 12 residues. Per germline, CDR1 GTSNPN and CDR2 SVGIG (reference sequence). The specimen was peripheral blood. The rearrangement links TRBV30 to TRBJ2-7, with TRBD2 matching 7 bases. The sequence was obtained from a human donor in a cohort sampled during active COVID-19. This CDR3 is CANGRRYYEQYF. The DNA for the CDR3 is TGTGCCAACGGGAGGAGATATTACGAGCAGTACTTC.